The entry below describes one T cell receptor beta chain. Its antigen remains unidentified. CDR3 length equals 15 residues. With V trimmed by 5 bases and J by 6 bases, 9 bases remained unmatched. CDR1 and CDR2 from the germline V gene are LNHNV and YYDKDF (reference sequence). The data were taken from a study of T cell responses to AZD1222 COVID-19 vaccine. Profiling relied on immunoSEQ multiplex PCR, and the TCRdb table lists in-frame clones only, not all of them. The sample has some 150,000 clones, 75% to 85% seen once; the top ten hold under 8%. Study outcomes and limitations: Donors, mostly white British, included more females; clonal diversity was possibly underestimated.

The sequencing here drew on peripheral blood, taken 28 days after the second dose of the MenACWY control vaccine. The receptor's source is an adult who received the MenACWY meningococcal vaccine as a control. The V gene is TRBV15, the J gene TRBJ1-3; 8 positions match TRBD1. The CDR3 nucleotides are TGTGCCACCAGCCGAGGACAGGGAGTAGAAAACACCATATATTTT. Encoded protein: CATSRGQGVENTIYF.